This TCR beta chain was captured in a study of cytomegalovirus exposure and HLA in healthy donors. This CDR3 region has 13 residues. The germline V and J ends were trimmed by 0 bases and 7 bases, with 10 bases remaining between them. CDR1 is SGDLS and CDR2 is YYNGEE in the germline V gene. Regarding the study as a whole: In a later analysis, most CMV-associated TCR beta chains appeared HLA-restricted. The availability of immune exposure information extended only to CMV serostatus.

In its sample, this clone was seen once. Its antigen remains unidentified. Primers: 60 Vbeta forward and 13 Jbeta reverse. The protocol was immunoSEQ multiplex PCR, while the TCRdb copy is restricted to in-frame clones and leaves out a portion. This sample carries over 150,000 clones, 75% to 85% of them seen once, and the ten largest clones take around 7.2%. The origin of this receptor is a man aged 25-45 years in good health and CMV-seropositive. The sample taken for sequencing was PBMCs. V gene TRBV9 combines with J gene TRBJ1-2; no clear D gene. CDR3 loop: CASSVAGGFGYTF. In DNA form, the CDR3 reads TGTGCCAGCAGCGTAGCTGGAGGGTTTGGCTACACCTTC.